This passage covers 14 T cell receptor beta chains from one sample sequenced in a study of CD8+CD57+ T cells in acquired aplastic anemia. Template material for TCR beta VDJ and CDR3 profiling consisted of genomic DNA. TCRdb re-called the reads with MiXCR, one entry per CDR3 protein. The sample has about 470,000 distinct CDR3 sequences, about a third seen once. An expansion of CD8+CD57+ cells by flow cytometry had been shown in patients chosen for sequencing. The source material was sorted CD4+, CD8+, or CD8+CD57+ T cells (not recorded which) from PBMCs. The receptors shown here come from a human donor with aplastic anemia.

V usage is TRBV20-1 and J usage is TRBJ2-1; possible D gene TRBD2, 6 bases. The CDR3 runs 13 residues. The V gene lost 7 bases and the J gene lost 7 bases, with 17 bases spanning the gap. Germline V gene sequence: CDR1 DFQATT, CDR2 SNEGSKA (reference sequence). The CDR3 nucleotides read TGCAGTGTCCCCTCGAGCGGGCGGAATGAGCAGTTCTTC. Translation: CSVPSSGRNEQFF.

This clonotype was found a few times. The rearrangement uses TRBV6-2 or TRBV6-3 and TRBJ1-5; D gene uncertain. The CDR3 is made up of 17 amino acids. Germline V gene lookup returns CDR1 MNHEY and CDR2 SVGEGT. Trimming removed 6 bases from V and 0 bases from J, with 18 bases in between. CDR3 sequence reads: CASSSRRAPGSNQPQHF. CDR3 sequence (DNA): TGTGCCAGCAGCTCCCGGAGGGCACCCGGTAGCAATCAGCCCCAGCATTTT.

This clonotype was counted at least ten times. The chain has TRBV7-9 and TRBJ2-1; TRBD1 is a possible D gene (5 bases). Between the trimmed V and J ends, which lost 2 bases and 3 bases, there was a span of 8 bases. Per the germline V gene, CDR1 is SEHNR and CDR2 is FQNEAQ (reference sequence). The CDR3 is 14 residues long. CDR3 coding DNA: TGTGCCAGCAGCTTAAGTGACAGCTACAATGAGCAGTTCTTC. It yields the protein CASSLSDSYNEQFF.

Ten or more counts support this clonotype. The V call is TRBV5-1, the J call TRBJ2-7; 9 nucleotides line up with TRBD1. The CDR3 runs to 15 residues. Germline V gene lookup returns CDR1 SGHRS and CDR2 YFSETQ. V was clipped by 1 base and J by 5 bases; unmatched bases: 7. CDR3 DNA: TGCGCCAGCAGCTTGAGGGGACAGGGTTCCCACGAGCAGTACTTC. Translation gives CASSLRGQGSHEQYF.

This clonotype was picked up a small number of times. The chain combines TRBV3-1 with TRBJ2-7; weak D call: TRBD1 (6 bases). The germline gives CDR1 LGHDT, CDR2 YNNKEL (reference sequence). Trimming left V 4 bases short and J 4 bases short, with 17 bases between. The CDR3 length is 15 residues. CDR3 residues: CASSRHRDPSYEQYF. Written as DNA, the CDR3 is TGTGCCAGCAGCCGACACAGGGACCCCTCTTACGAGCAGTACTTC.

This clonotype has at least ten counts. The genes are TRBV5-1 and TRBJ2-5, with a possible D match to TRBD2 (6 bases). The CDR3 spans 12 residues. V gave up 7 bases and J gave up 5 bases, with 12 bases separating them. Germline V gives CDR1 SGHRS, CDR2 YFSETQ. The CDR3: CASGSAGETQYF. The CDR3, as DNA: TGCGCCAGCGGGAGTGCGGGGGAGACCCAGTACTTC.

This clonotype has ten or more counts. V is TRBV10-2 and J is TRBJ2-1; 11 bases are a match to TRBD2. CDR3 length equals 15 residues. Trimming took 5 bases from V and 6 from J; bases not matched to a gene: 6. The germline gives CDR1 WSHSY, CDR2 SAAADI. This CDR3 is CASSPLAGVSNEQFF. The CDR3 DNA reads as TGCGCCAGCAGTCCACTAGCGGGAGTCAGCAATGAGCAGTTCTTC.

This clonotype came up many times. V is TRBV2 and J is TRBJ1-2, with 9 bases matching TRBD1. This CDR3 spans 16 amino acids. From germline, CDR1 is SNHLY and CDR2 FYNNEI. Losses at the gene ends were 3 bases for V and 6 bases for J; bases not matched to a gene: 11. The CDR3 DNA reads TGTGCCAGCAGTGATTATTTGGGACAGGGAGGAAATGGCTACACCTTC. This encodes CASSDYLGQGGNGYTF.

Comments on this clonotype: A much larger clone lies a single base off, so this may be a read error. The chain employs TRBV29-1 and TRBJ2-7, with 7 positions matching TRBD1. Germline CDR1 is SQVTM and CDR2 is ANQGSEA. The CDR3 is 10 amino acids. In DNA form, the CDR3 reads TGCAGCGTTGAATCGAGGGGGCCGAACTTC. Translating it yields CSVESRGPNF.

The sample holds a few counts of this clonotype. The rearrangement joins TRBV10-3 to TRBJ1-6; TRBD1 agrees at 8 bases. Germline values: CDR1 ENHRY, CDR2 SYGVKD. Unmatched junction bases numbered 7, after V lost 4 bases and J lost 8 bases. This CDR3 has 15 residues. CDR3 DNA sequence: TGTGCCATCAGTGCTAGGGACAGGACTGATTCACCCCTCCACTTT. This encodes CAISARDRTDSPLHF.

With respect to this clonotype: The junction differs from germline at one of its ends, possibly a read error. The chain links TRBV7-8 to TRBJ2-7, with 9 bases aligning to TRBD2. The germline CDR1 and CDR2 sequences are SGHVS and FQNEAQ. The CDR3 has 16 residues. CDR3 protein: CASSLGSRTSAYEQYF. In DNA form, the CDR3 reads TGTGCCAGCAGTTTAGGGAGCAGGACTAGCGCGTACGAGCAGTACTTC.

V is TRBV5-6 and J is TRBJ1-6; no reliable D call. Trimming shortened V by 3 bases and J by 11 bases, and 24 bases separated the two germline ends. Germline-derived CDR1 and CDR2 are SGHDT and YYEEEE. This CDR3 region has 17 residues. The CDR3 protein is CASSWLSSVSGNPPLHF. The CDR3 nucleotides read TGTGCCAGCAGCTGGCTTAGCTCGGTTTCTGGAAATCCACCCCTCCACTTT.

This clonotype was seen more than once but under ten times. The chain joins TRBV9 to TRBJ2-1, with 7 bases identical to TRBD2. The CDR3 runs 15 residues. The junction had 14 bases not matched to a gene; V was cut back by 4 bases and J by 10 bases. Germline CDR1 is SGDLS and CDR2 is YYNGEE. CDR3 protein: CASSLRLAPEGEQFF. The DNA of the CDR3 is TGTGCCAGCAGCCTAAGACTAGCCCCGGAGGGGGAGCAGTTCTTC.

The CDR3 protein is CATSETVSTDTQYF. The CDR3 bases are TGTGCCACCAGTGAGACAGTTAGCACAGATACGCAGTATTTT. The J gene is TRBJ2-3, the V gene TRBV24-1; the D gene is possibly TRBD1 (5 bases). Germline CDR1 and CDR2: KGHDR and SFDVKD. The CDR3 has 14 residues. Between the trimmed V and J ends, which lost 4 bases and 0 bases, there was a span of 7 bases.